The 27 T cell receptor beta chains in this list originate from one sample, sequenced in a study of T cell responses to AZD1222 COVID-19 vaccine. Assay used: immunoSEQ multiplex PCR; TCRdb lists only in-frame clones, some missing. The sample contains 130,000 or so clones, over 75% of which appear only once. The input for sequencing was peripheral blood, taken 28 days after the second dose of the MenACWY control vaccine. These receptors all stem from an adult who received the MenACWY meningococcal vaccine as a control.

The chain carries TRBV19 and TRBJ1-4; D ambiguous. Germline loops: CDR1 LNHDA, CDR2 SQIVND (reference sequence). V shed 5 bases and J shed 1 base, with 14 bases lying between them. The CDR3 runs 16 residues. The CDR3 DNA reads TGTGCCAGTAGTTTCCGCTCGGGAGTAACTAATGAAAAACTGTTTTTT. Residues: CASSFRSGVTNEKLFF.

The rearrangement joins TRBV7-9 to TRBJ2-3; possibly TRBD2 for D (5 bases). The CDR3 contains 13 residues. V lost 3 bases to trimming and J lost 3 bases, with 7 bases between them. Germline assignment: CDR1 SEHNR and CDR2 FQNEAQ (reference sequence). The chain's CDR3 is CASSFRETDTQYF. In DNA form, the CDR3 reads TGTGCCAGCAGCTTCCGGGAAACAGATACGCAGTATTTT.

The rearrangement links TRBV28 to TRBJ1-1; no clear D gene. V was shortened by 6 bases and J by 5 bases, with 16 bases between the two germline ends. The germline V gene encodes CDR1 MDHEN and CDR2 SYDVKM. There are 14 residues in the CDR3. This chain's CDR3 is CASRDPGGRTEAFF. CDR3 coding DNA: TGTGCCAGCAGGGATCCGGGAGGGAGGACTGAAGCTTTCTTT.

This chain uses TRBV3-1 (or the pseudogene TRBV3-2) with TRBJ1-2, with TRBD1 matching 8 bases. Per the germline V gene, CDR1 is LGHDT and CDR2 is YNNKEL (reference sequence). Trimming at V came to 1 base and at J to 5 bases, leaving 0 bases not matched to a gene. There are 13 residues in the CDR3. Here the CDR3 DNA reads TGTGCCAGCAGCCAAGGGACAGGGTATGGCTACACCTTC. Amino acid sequence: CASSQGTGYGYTF.

In its sample, this clone was seen once. This chain uses TRBV18 with TRBJ1-1; D call uncertain. The CDR3 is made up of 12 amino acids. Germline values: CDR1 KGHSH, CDR2 LQKENI. The germline V and J ends were trimmed by 1 base and 5 bases, with 5 bases remaining between them. The CDR3 bases are TGTGCCAGCTCACCACAGGGAACTGAAGCTTTCTTT. It codes for CASSPQGTEAFF.

About this clone itself: No DNA is shown, since the ends of the CDR3 on it are uncertain; the CDR3 is the one TCRdb lists. This chain connects TRBV5-8 to TRBJ1-6; the table calls TRBD1, which could not be checked here. Per the germline V gene, CDR1 is SGHTS and CDR2 is YDEGEE. The CDR3 has 16 amino acids, counting both end residues. The CDR3 loop is CASSLVVGQGNSPPHF.

The sample holds a few counts of this clone. V usage is TRBV19 and J usage is TRBJ2-2; D gene unclear. V lost 8 bases and J lost 5, with 15 bases in between. Germline CDR1 reads LNHDA; CDR2 reads SQIVND (reference sequence). The CDR3 extends over 14 amino acids. The CDR3 here is CASQYPVGTGELFF. The CDR3 DNA is TGTGCCAGTCAGTACCCGGTCGGGACCGGGGAGCTGTTTTTT.

The chain carries TRBV5-1 and TRBJ1-3; no clear D. This CDR3 contains 14 residues. Trimming stripped 3 bases from V and 3 bases from J, with 10 bases between. The germline V gene encodes CDR1 SGHRS and CDR2 YFSETQ. The CDR3 DNA follows: TGCGCCAGCAGCTCGACCGTCGATGGAAACACCATATATTTT. This sequence encodes CASSSTVDGNTIYF.

The chain uses TRBV5-1 and TRBJ2-7; TRBD1 aligns across 9 bases. The trim removed 0 bases at V and 2 bases at J, leaving 0 bases unmatched. The CDR3 loop spans 14 amino acids. In germline, CDR1 is SGHRS, CDR2 YFSETQ. CDR3 DNA: TGCGCCAGCAGCTTGGGGACAGGGGCCTACGAGCAGTACTTC. Amino acids: CASSLGTGAYEQYF.

This clone was detected a few times. V gene TRBV28 combines with J gene TRBJ1-1; the D gene is possibly TRBD1 (5 bases). The CDR3 loop spans 11 amino acids. Per the germline V gene, CDR1 is MDHEN and CDR2 is SYDVKM. V was shortened by 9 bases and J by 1 base, with 6 bases between the two germline ends. This CDR3 reads CASTGNTEAFF. The CDR3, as DNA: TGTGCCAGTACAGGGAACACTGAAGCTTTCTTT.

The count of this clone is one. The V call is TRBV13, the J call TRBJ2-7, with D possibly matching TRBD2 (6 bases). CDR3 length equals 13 residues. Germline CDR1 PRHDT, CDR2 FYEKMQ (reference sequence). V was clipped by 3 bases and J by 2 bases, with 8 bases between them. The CDR3 bases are TGTGCCAGCAGCTTGGAGGGGACCTACGAGCAGTACTTC. The encoded protein is CASSLEGTYEQYF.

This chain links TRBV7-9 with TRBJ1-1, with D hard to call. The CDR3 has 12 amino acids. The V end lost 5 bases, the J end lost 2 bases, and 6 bases lay between the germline ends. Germline values: CDR1 SEHNR, CDR2 FQNEAQ (reference sequence). The CDR3 DNA reads TGTGCCAGCAGCCAGGATAACACTGAAGCTTTCTTT. This gives the protein CASSQDNTEAFF.

This rearrangement joins TRBV3-1 (or the pseudogene TRBV3-2) to TRBJ1-1, with 8 nucleotides matching TRBD1. The CDR3 runs 14 residues. Germline CDR1 is LGHDT and CDR2 is YNNKEL (reference sequence). V shed 5 bases and J 8 bases; nucleotides not matched to a gene: 10. The CDR3 region has the DNA TGTGCCAGCAGCTACAACAGGGGGATGGGGGAAGCTTTCTTT. Translating gives CASSYNRGMGEAFF.

The chain has TRBV30 and TRBJ1-5, with TRBD1 as a possible D gene (6 bases). Per germline, CDR1 GTSNPN and CDR2 SVGIG (reference sequence). The V and J ends lost 1 base and 0 bases respectively, with 13 bases between them. This CDR3 is 16 amino acids long. The CDR3 region has the DNA TGTGCCTGGAGTGCCCGGACAGCGTATAGCAATCAGCCCCAGCATTTT. Amino acid sequence: CAWSARTAYSNQPQHF.

The chain is built from TRBV7-9 and TRBJ2-1; the D is unclear. V lost 4 bases and J 4 bases, leaving 11 bases between the germline ends. Germline V lookup: CDR1 SEHNR, CDR2 FQNEAQ (reference sequence). This CDR3 contains 14 residues. The DNA of the CDR3 is TGTGCCAGCAGCTCCCCCCCGAGGTACAATGAGCAGTTCTTC. Translation: CASSSPPRYNEQFF.

The chain recombines TRBV28 with TRBJ1-2; tentative D call: TRBD1 (5 bases). Trimming shortened V by 3 bases and J by 8 bases, and 19 bases separated the two germline ends. This CDR3 comprises 15 residues. Per the germline V gene, CDR1 is MDHEN and CDR2 is SYDVKM. CDR3 in DNA: TGTGCCAGCAGTTTTCTCGGGGGACTGGCCCAGGGCTACACCTTC. It codes for CASSFLGGLAQGYTF.

The rearrangement uses TRBV2 and TRBJ1-5; TRBD1 aligns across 9 bases. Germline-derived CDR1 and CDR2 are SNHLY and FYNNEI. The CDR3 consists of 16 residues. Trimming removed 7 bases from V and 2 bases from J; junction bases left unmatched: 9. Here the CDR3 reads CASTQTGGIGNQPQHF. DNA for the CDR3: TGTGCCAGCACCCAAACAGGGGGCATCGGCAATCAGCCCCAGCATTTT. The full variable domain, in which reference TRBV2 and TRBJ1-5 provide the parts outside the CDR3, is EPEVTQTPSHQVTQMGQEVILRCVPISNHLYFYWYRQILGQKVEFLVSFYNNEISEKSEIFDDQFSVERPDGSNFTLKIRSTKLEDSAMYFCASTQTGGIGNQPQHFGDGTRLSIL.

CDR3 amino acids: CASSHRAGSSNEQFF. The CDR3 bases are TGTGCCAGCAGTCACCGAGCGGGATCAAGCAATGAGCAGTTCTTC. The J gene is TRBJ2-1, the V gene TRBV6-5; TRBD2 matches 7 bases. Germline CDR1 and CDR2: MNHEY and SVGAGI. This CDR3 has 15 residues. V trimming: 5 bases; J trimming: 6 bases; junction bases outside the gene matches: 10.

The chain recombines TRBV5-3 with TRBJ2-7; TRBD1 is a possible D gene (6 bases). TRBV5-3 is sorted into the ORF group, with uncertain function. The CDR3 runs to 14 residues. Trimming left V 2 bases short and J 2 bases short, with 11 bases between. The CDR3 DNA reads as TGTGCCAGAAGCTTCGAGGGGGAGACCTACGAGCAGTACGTC. Translated, it gives CARSFEGETYEQYV.

This clone was counted a single time. V and J are TRBV7-3 and TRBJ2-2; the D is unclear. Germline V CDR1 and CDR2: SGHTA, FQGTGA. Trimming cost V 4 bases and J 4 bases, with 13 bases left between them. This CDR3 has 15 residues. The CDR3 spells CASSSISRVTGELFF. CDR3 DNA: TGTGCCAGCAGCTCGATTTCACGGGTCACCGGGGAGCTGTTTTTT. The full variable domain, in which reference TRBV7-3 and TRBJ2-2 provide the parts outside the CDR3, is GAGVSQTPSNKVTEKGKYVELRCDPISGHTALYWYRQSLGQGPEFLIYFQGTGAADDSGLPNDRFFAVRPEGSVSTLKIQRTERGDSAVYLCASSSISRVTGELFFGEGSRLTVL.

The chain recombines TRBV2 with TRBJ2-2; D might be TRBD1 or TRBD2, each matching 6 bases. The CDR3 length is 16 residues. Germline V gives CDR1 SNHLY, CDR2 FYNNEI. V was clipped by 5 bases and J by 4 bases, with 17 bases between them. CDR3 loop: CASSQGGSGSTGELFF. The CDR3 DNA sequence: TGTGCCAGCAGTCAAGGGGGGTCAGGGAGCACCGGGGAGCTGTTTTTT.

The chain carries TRBV11-3 and TRBJ2-1, with 8 bases aligning to TRBD2. CDR1 is SGHNT and CDR2 is YENEEA in the germline V gene. This CDR3 is built from 19 residues. The J segment lost 0 bases and the V segment lost 0 bases, leaving 10 bases of the junction unmatched. The CDR3 here is CASSLEGRAAGASYNEQFF. The CDR3, as DNA: TGTGCCAGCAGCTTAGAGGGAAGGGCAGCGGGGGCCTCCTACAATGAGCAGTTCTTC. Combining the CDR3 with reference TRBV11-3 and TRBJ2-1 gives the whole variable domain EAGVVQSPRYKIIEKKQPVAFWCNPISGHNTLYWYLQNLGQGPELLIRYENEEAVDDSQLPKDRFSAERLKGVDSTLKIQPAELGDSAVYLCASSLEGRAAGASYNEQFFGPGTRLTVL.

This chain uses TRBV18 with TRBJ2-7, with 11 bases lining up with TRBD1. V trimming: 4 bases; J trimming: 5 bases; junction bases outside the gene matches: 7. CDR3 length equals 15 residues. From germline, CDR1 is KGHSH and CDR2 LQKENI. CDR3 nucleotide sequence: TGTGCCAGCTCACGACCGGGACAGGGGGGAAACGAGCAGTACGTC. It encodes CASSRPGQGGNEQYV.

The V call is TRBV9, the J call TRBJ2-1, with 9 nucleotides matching TRBD1. The CDR3 extends over 15 amino acids. V gave up 4 bases and J gave up 9 bases; unmatched junction bases: 11. Per germline, CDR1 SGDLS and CDR2 YYNGEE. CDR3 DNA sequence: TGTGCCAGCAGCATCATAACCGGGACAGGGACTGAGCAGTTCTTC. It translates to CASSIITGTGTEQFF.

The chain joins TRBV29-1 to TRBJ1-2; the D gene is possibly TRBD1 (6 bases). V lost 7 bases and J 8 bases, leaving 17 bases between the germline ends. Germline lookup yields CDR1 SQVTM and CDR2 ANQGSEA. This CDR3 comprises 12 residues. CDR3 bases: TGCAGCGCGGCGGAGGGGGGGGTCGGCTACACCTTC. It specifies CSAAEGGVGYTF.

This rearrangement joins TRBV20-1 to TRBJ2-5; the D is unclear. The V end lost 3 bases, the J end lost 5 bases, and 7 bases lay between the germline ends. Germline V CDR1 and CDR2: DFQATT, SNEGSKA (reference sequence). This CDR3 region has 11 residues. The CDR3 DNA reads as TGCAGTGCTAGCCATGTGGAGACCCAGTACTTC. Its protein product is CSASHVETQYF.

V is TRBV7-2 and J is TRBJ2-1, with 9 nucleotides matching TRBD2. V was clipped by 5 bases and J by 5 bases; unmatched bases: 7. From germline, CDR1 is SGHTA and CDR2 FQGNSA. The CDR3 runs to 15 residues. CDR3 bases: TGTGCCAGCAGCGCGCGGGGGGGCCGGAACAATGAGCAGTTCTTC. It is translated as CASSARGGRNNEQFF.